A single T cell receptor (beta chain) is shown here with its context. Its antigen remains unknown. The data stem from a study of T cells after yellow fever vaccination. Notes on the study in general: Once the booster was given, most primary-vaccination clones reappeared, at approximately 97% for CD4 and approximately 88% for CD8. Peaking on day 5 versus 15, the secondary response was faster but weaker. One caveat is that FACS-sorted repertoires could contain abundant clonotypes contaminating from the bulk population.

By 5'RACE template switching, TCR cDNA was produced, with a universal primer site and UMIs added in the process. TCRdb called the 5' RACE reads again in MiXCR, with one record for every CDR3 protein. The table includes 600,000 to 750,000 distinct CDR3 sequences, roughly 12% detected once. Germline V gives CDR1 DFQATT, CDR2 SNEGSKA (reference sequence). The CDR3 runs to 15 residues. V was shortened by 3 bases and J by 0 bases, with 12 bases between the two germline ends. This sequence joins TRBV20-1 and TRBJ2-1; D gene uncertain. The source material was PBMCs, sampled on the day of the yellow fever booster vaccination. The receptor comes from a man aged 30-40 years who received the YFV17D yellow fever vaccine. Here the CDR3 reads CSARDGRNSYNEQFF. In DNA form, the CDR3 reads TGCAGTGCTAGGGACGGCAGAAACTCCTACAATGAGCAGTTCTTC.